This T cell receptor (beta chain) emerged from a study of CD8 T cells in Susac syndrome. Random hexamers were used to reverse transcribe the RNA input (roughly 0.5 to 1 ug). Via MiXCR, TCRdb re-called the immunoSEQ multiplex PCR reads, giving one row per CDR3 protein. The table includes 150,000 to 200,000 distinct CDR3 sequences, just under 95% detected once. Germline V CDR1 and CDR2: SGHVS, FQNEAQ. There are 14 residues in the CDR3. V was cut by 1 base and J by 6 bases, with 12 bases left in between. This chain connects TRBV7-8 to TRBJ2-5; no reliable D call. The receptor was derived from a human donor in good health. Sequenced material: CD4+ T cells from PBMCs. This CDR3 reads CASSLETKGKTQYF. CDR3 nucleotides: TGTGCCAGCAGCTTAGAGACAAAGGGAAAGACCCAGTACTTC.